These T cell receptor beta chains were read from a single sample in a study of patients and donors after allogeneic stem cell transplantation. TCRdb re-analysed the RT-PCR reads in MiXCR, keeping a single row per CDR3 protein. The sample includes roughly 200,000 distinct CDR3 sequences, around 40% seen only once; the top ten take about 9.9%. The sample comprised blood, either unsorted or a sorted T cell fraction (not recorded which). The receptors derive from a human donor who was either an allogeneic HSCT recipient or a stem cell or donor lymphocyte infusion donor (not recorded which). It is not recorded whose cells these are; they may come from a transplant donor. Both conserved end residues are part of each CDR3. Fields, in order: D gene, V gene, clone size, J gene, CDR3 protein, CDR3 DNA. D genes are given only for firm matches. The size of a clone is reported for some rows only, either as once, few or many, or as a class for expanded clones.

D gene: TRBD2; V gene: TRBV29-1; clone size: NA; J gene: TRBJ2-1; CDR3 protein: CSVGSGRRAGEQFF; CDR3 DNA: TGCAGCGTTGGCTCAGGGAGGAGAGCGGGAGAGCAGTTCTTC
D gene: NA; V gene: TRBV9; clone size: NA; J gene: TRBJ1-3; CDR3 protein: CASRGLDSGNTIYF; CDR3 DNA: TGTGCCAGCAGGGGACTCGACTCTGGAAACACCATATATTTT
D gene: NA; V gene: TRBV11-1; clone size: NA; J gene: TRBJ1-1; CDR3 protein: CASSVTTKAFF; CDR3 DNA: TGTGCCAGCAGCGTGACAACAAAAGCTTTCTTT
D gene: NA; V gene: TRBV7-2; clone size: NA; J gene: TRBJ1-5; CDR3 protein: CASSLVARENQPQHF; CDR3 DNA: TGTGCCAGCAGCTTAGTAGCCAGGGAAAATCAGCCCCAGCATTTT
D gene: NA; V gene: TRBV27; clone size: NA; J gene: TRBJ2-2; CDR3 protein: CASSFHLEAGELFF; CDR3 DNA: TGTGCCAGCAGTTTTCATCTTGAGGCCGGGGAGCTGTTTTTT
D gene: TRBD1; V gene: TRBV7-2; clone size: NA; J gene: TRBJ1-2; CDR3 protein: CASSLGTGTYNYGYTF; CDR3 DNA: TGTGCCAGCAGCTTAGGGACAGGGACTTATAACTATGGCTACACCTTC
D gene: NA; V gene: TRBV5-5; clone size: NA; J gene: TRBJ2-1; CDR3 protein: CASNQPSSYNEQFF; CDR3 DNA: TGTGCCAGCAACCAGCCGAGCTCCTACAATGAGCAGTTCTTC
D gene: NA; V gene: TRBV28; clone size: NA; J gene: TRBJ1-2; CDR3 protein: CASSHRGGPMGYTF; CDR3 DNA: TGTGCCAGCAGTCATCGGGGAGGCCCTATGGGCTACACCTTC
D gene: NA; V gene: TRBV5-5; clone size: NA; J gene: TRBJ1-5; CDR3 protein: CASSLTRYNQPQHF; CDR3 DNA: TGTGCCAGCAGCTTGACGCGGTACAATCAGCCCCAGCATTTT
D gene: NA; V gene: TRBV2; clone size: NA; J gene: TRBJ2-7; CDR3 protein: CASSTGTPPREQYF; CDR3 DNA: TGTGCCAGCAGCACCGGGACTCCTCCGAGGGAGCAGTACTTC
D gene: NA; V gene: TRBV5-1; clone size: NA; J gene: TRBJ2-5; CDR3 protein: CASSLSSQETQYF; CDR3 DNA: TGTGCCAGCAGCTTATCCTCACAGGAGACCCAGTACTTC
D gene: NA; V gene: TRBV20-1; clone size: NA; J gene: TRBJ1-6; CDR3 protein: CSARSRDGSPLHF; CDR3 DNA: TGCAGTGCTAGATCCAGGGATGGTTCACCCCTCCACTTT
D gene: NA; V gene: TRBV21-1; clone size: NA; J gene: TRBJ2-3; CDR3 protein: CASSKEASTDTQYF; CDR3 DNA: TGTGCCAGCAGCAAAGAGGCTTCCACAGATACGCAGTATTTT
D gene: NA; V gene: TRBV18; clone size: once; J gene: TRBJ1-3; CDR3 protein: CAGSPPARSGNTIYF; CDR3 DNA: TGTGCCGGCTCACCACCTGCCCGCTCTGGAAACACCATATATTTT
D gene: NA; V gene: TRBV15; clone size: NA; J gene: TRBJ1-1; CDR3 protein: CATSVGNTEAFF; CDR3 DNA: TGTGCCACTAGTGTGGGAAACACTGAAGCTTTCTTT
D gene: NA; V gene: TRBV6-6; clone size: NA; J gene: TRBJ1-1; CDR3 protein: CASSYSVDEAFF; CDR3 DNA: TGTGCCAGCAGTTACTCTGTTGATGAAGCTTTCTTT
D gene: NA; V gene: TRBV3-1; clone size: NA; J gene: TRBJ2-3; CDR3 protein: CASSQPGTGTDTQYF; CDR3 DNA: TGTGCCAGCAGCCAACCGGGGACTGGAACAGATACGCAGTATTTT
D gene: NA; V gene: TRBV25-1; clone size: few; J gene: TRBJ1-1; CDR3 protein: CASSGHQNTEAFF; CDR3 DNA: TGTGCCAGCTCGGGACATCAGAACACTGAAGCTTTCTTT
D gene: NA; V gene: TRBV20-1; clone size: few; J gene: TRBJ1-6; CDR3 protein: CSARVNGQGNSPLHF; CDR3 DNA: TGCAGTGCTAGAGTTAACGGCCAAGGGAATTCACCCCTCCACTTT
D gene: NA; V gene: TRBV20-1; clone size: NA; J gene: TRBJ2-2; CDR3 protein: CSARATRSGELFF; CDR3 DNA: TGCAGTGCTAGAGCGACCCGGTCCGGGGAGCTGTTTTTT
D gene: NA; V gene: TRBV6-6; clone size: NA; J gene: TRBJ1-1; CDR3 protein: CASSYADRLNTEAFF; CDR3 DNA: TGTGCCAGCAGTTACGCGGACAGATTGAACACTGAAGCTTTCTTT
D gene: NA; V gene: TRBV7-3; clone size: few; J gene: TRBJ1-5; CDR3 protein: CASRRTGILFTNQPQHF; CDR3 DNA: TGTGCCAGCAGACGCACAGGGATTCTTTTTACCAATCAGCCCCAGCATTTT
D gene: NA; V gene: TRBV6-5; clone size: NA; J gene: TRBJ2-7; CDR3 protein: CASRGSDTSSIYEQYF; CDR3 DNA: TGTGCCAGCAGGGGTTCGGACACCTCCTCCATCTACGAGCAGTACTTC
D gene: NA; V gene: TRBV28; clone size: NA; J gene: TRBJ1-5; CDR3 protein: CASRGPLSNQPQHF; CDR3 DNA: TGTGCCAGCAGGGGGCCGCTTAGCAATCAGCCCCAGCATTTT
D gene: NA; V gene: TRBV29-1; clone size: NA; J gene: TRBJ1-1; CDR3 protein: CSVHGRMNTEAFF; CDR3 DNA: TGCAGCGTTCACGGACGCATGAACACTGAAGCTTTCTTT
D gene: TRBD2; V gene: TRBV4-2; clone size: NA; J gene: TRBJ2-3; CDR3 protein: CASSQESPAGGKDTQYF; CDR3 DNA: TGTGCCAGCAGCCAAGAGTCCCCGGCGGGGGGGAAAGATACGCAGTATTTT
D gene: NA; V gene: TRBV12-3/TRBV12-4; clone size: few; J gene: TRBJ2-5; CDR3 protein: CATSRAAQETQYF; CDR3 DNA: TGTGCCACCTCTAGGGCAGCACAAGAGACCCAGTACTTC
D gene: TRBD1; V gene: TRBV29-1; clone size: NA; J gene: TRBJ2-7; CDR3 protein: CSARQGYSYEQYF; CDR3 DNA: TGCAGCGCCCGACAGGGTTACTCCTACGAGCAGTACTTC
D gene: NA; V gene: TRBV28; clone size: NA; J gene: TRBJ1-2; CDR3 protein: CASSSTGSGYGYTF; CDR3 DNA: TGTGCCAGCAGTTCAACAGGGTCCGGGTATGGCTACACCTTC
D gene: NA; V gene: TRBV9; clone size: NA; J gene: TRBJ1-1; CDR3 protein: CASSLGYEAFF; CDR3 DNA: TGTGCCAGCAGCTTAGGTTATGAAGCTTTCTTT
D gene: NA; V gene: TRBV4-1; clone size: NA; J gene: TRBJ1-5; CDR3 protein: CASSQEDRPSQPQHF; CDR3 DNA: TGCGCCAGCAGCCAAGAAGACCGGCCCAGTCAGCCCCAGCATTTT
D gene: NA; V gene: TRBV5-1; clone size: NA; J gene: TRBJ2-7; CDR3 protein: CASSLEPRSYEQYF; CDR3 DNA: TGCGCCAGCAGCTTGGAGCCGCGGAGCTACGAGCAGTACTTC